This TCR beta chain originates from a study of memory CD4+ T cells and cytomegalovirus serostatus. The sort gate was single viable CD3+CD4+CD8-CD45RO+ cells for memory CD4+ T cells. Details on this clone: Its target is unknown.

Overall study findings and caveats: About 40% of the roughly 150 known CMV-associated TCRbeta sequences appeared in CD4+ memory. Suggested: most of the CMV-linked TCR signature lies in CD4+ memory cells.

This CDR3 contains 13 residues. CDR1 and CDR2 (germline): SQVTM, ANQGSEA. V was cut by 5 bases and J by 4 bases, with 14 bases left in between. Per the original methods: Out-of-frame sequences were removed, leaving around 2,000,000 distinct TCRbeta sequences. TCRdb keeps only in-frame clones here, not all; method: immunoSEQ multiplex PCR. The V and J calls and clone size come from that table; D and trimming were worked out from the DNA. This table has 40,000 to 45,000 clones, over 65% appearing once. Sample: memory CD4+ T cells from blood. This receptor was identified in an adult in good health and CMV-seronegative. V gene TRBV29-1 combines with J gene TRBJ1-1, with D perhaps TRBD1 (5 bases). This chain's CDR3 is CSVSTQGATEAFF. CDR3 nucleotides: TGCAGCGTTTCCACGCAGGGTGCCACTGAAGCTTTCTTT.